These T cell receptor beta chains were read from a single sample in a study of blood T cell repertoires in COVID-19. The assay was immunoSEQ multiplex PCR, and TCRdb's table has in-frame clones only and misses some. Of over 70,000 clones in the sample, roughly 84% are singletons; the top ten hold 6.9%. The specimen was peripheral blood. The source of these receptors is a young man with COVID-19, enrolled during active disease. CDR3s include the opening cysteine and the closing phenylalanine or tryptophan. The D gene is left open where the match is weak. Clone size is not always given. Where it is, it says once, few, many or a class for expanded clones.

v_gene,d_gene,len,abundance,j_gene,CDR3nt,CDR3aa
TRBV10-3,-,13,-,TRBJ1-1,TGTGCCATCACGGCAGGAATGAACACTGAAGCTTTCTTT,CAITAGMNTEAFF
TRBV11-3,TRBD2,12,-,TRBJ2-7,TGTGCCAGCAGCTTTTGGGAGGGCGAGCAGTACTTC,CASSFWEGEQYF
TRBV2,TRBD2,15,-,TRBJ2-1,TGTGCCAGCAGGGGAGGACTAGCGGGTTACAATGAGCAGTTCTTC,CASRGGLAGYNEQFF
TRBV27,TRBD2,16,-,TRBJ2-3,TGTGCCAGCAGTTTATGGGTAGCGGGAGTATCAGATACGCAGTATTTT,CASSLWVAGVSDTQYF
TRBV2,-,13,once,TRBJ1-5,TGTGCCAGCAGCGTGGACAACAATCAGCCCCAGCATTTT,CASSVDNNQPQHF
TRBV30,TRBD2,13,once,TRBJ2-1,TGTGCCTGGTCCCGGGGGGGGAACAATGAGCAGTTCTTC,CAWSRGGNNEQFF
TRBV27,TRBD1,15,-,TRBJ1-1,TGTGCCAGCAGTTTATCTTGGACAGGGGGCACTGAAGCTTTCTTT,CASSLSWTGGTEAFF
TRBV10-2,TRBD1,20,-,TRBJ1-1,TGCGCCAGCAGTGAGTCGAGGTACGGGACAGGAAGTAGTGTGAACACTGAAGCTTTCTTT,CASSESRYGTGSSVNTEAFF
TRBV29-1,-,15,-,TRBJ2-3,TGCAGCGTTGAAGTAGGCGGGACAGGCACAGATACGCAGTATTTT,CSVEVGGTGTDTQYF
TRBV6-6,-,14,-,TRBJ1-4,TGTGCCAGCAGGACTTATCTGGGAGGAGAAAAACTGTTTTTT,CASRTYLGGEKLFF
TRBV28,-,15,few,TRBJ2-7,TGTGCCAGCAGACCAACCAGGGGTGCCTCCTACGAGCAGTACTTC,CASRPTRGASYEQYF
TRBV10-3,-,14,-,TRBJ2-5,TGTGCCATCAGTGTGAACAGGGATCAAGAGACCCAGTACTTC,CAISVNRDQETQYF
TRBV6-5,-,11,-,TRBJ1-3,TGTGCCATCCGGGGGGGAAACACCATATATTTT,CAIRGGNTIYF
TRBV27,-,16,-,TRBJ2-3,TGTGCCAGCAGTGGCATGACGACAATCGGGGGTGATACGCAGTATTTT,CASSGMTTIGGDTQYF
TRBV24-1,TRBD2,16,-,TRBJ2-3,TGTGCCACCAGTGATCCAGGACTAGCGGGCACAGATACGCAGTATTTT,CATSDPGLAGTDTQYF
TRBV4-1,-,15,many,TRBJ1-2,TGCGCCAGCAGCCAAGATAACAACAGGGTCTATGGCTACACCTTC,CASSQDNNRVYGYTF
TRBV27,TRBD2,16,-,TRBJ2-2,TGTGCCAGCAGTACGAGCGGGAGGGTGAACACCGGGGAGCTGTTTTTT,CASSTSGRVNTGELFF
TRBV6-2/TRBV6-3,TRBD2,18,-,TRBJ2-3,TGTGCCAGCAGCCACCACCTCGGACTAGCGCAATACACAGATACGCAGTATTTT,CASSHHLGLAQYTDTQYF
TRBV5-1,TRBD1,15,-,TRBJ2-5,TGCGCCAGCAGCCCGACAGGGGGCTCGGGAGAGACCCAGTACTTC,CASSPTGGSGETQYF
TRBV7-2,TRBD1,14,-,TRBJ1-2,TGTGCCAGCAGCGAAGGGACAGGACTCTATGGCTACACCTTC,CASSEGTGLYGYTF
TRBV30,TRBD1,13,-,TRBJ1-6,TGTGCCTGGAGTGGAGGGGGCGGTTCACCCCTCCACTTT,CAWSGGGGSPLHF
TRBV28,-,14,-,TRBJ1-1,TGTGCCAGCAGTCACGGGGGGAGGAACACTGAAGCTTTCTTT,CASSHGGRNTEAFF
TRBV30,-,15,-,TRBJ2-7,TGTGCCTGGATTAGGGCCCCCGGGGATTCCTACGAGCAGTACTTC,CAWIRAPGDSYEQYF
TRBV11-2,-,13,few,TRBJ1-2,TGTGCCAGCAGCTTAGGGGCCCGATATGGCTACACCTTC,CASSLGARYGYTF
TRBV6-5,TRBD1,15,-,TRBJ1-1,TGTGCCAGCAGAGACCCGGGACAGGGCAACACTGAAGCTTTCTTT,CASRDPGQGNTEAFF
TRBV30,-,13,-,TRBJ1-1,TGTGCCTGGAGTGCCCAGGGGCAGGCCGCGGCTTTCTTT,CAWSAQGQAAAFF
TRBV30,-,13,-,TRBJ1-4,TGTGCCTGGAGCCGGTCCCTTAATGAAAAACTGTTTTTT,CAWSRSLNEKLFF
TRBV28,-,14,-,TRBJ1-3,TGTGCCAGCAGTTTTCCAAACTCTGGAAACACCATATATTTT,CASSFPNSGNTIYF
TRBV18,-,14,-,TRBJ1-1,TGTGCCAGCTCACCAGAAAGGGGGAACACTGAAGCTTTCTTT,CASSPERGNTEAFF
TRBV6-4,TRBD2,15,-,TRBJ2-7,TGTGCCAGCAGTGCACTAGCGGGAGGTGTCTACGAGCAGTACTTC,CASSALAGGVYEQYF
TRBV5-6,TRBD1,14,-,TRBJ1-6,TGTGCCAGCAGCTCCGACAGGGGAGGTTCACCCCTCCACTTT,CASSSDRGGSPLHF
TRBV7-3,-,13,-,TRBJ2-7,TGTGCCAGCAGCCTGCAACAGGGATACGAGCAGTACTTC,CASSLQQGYEQYF
TRBV4-2,TRBD1,15,once,TRBJ1-3,TGTGCCAGCAGCCAAGAACAGGGGGTACGGAACACCATATATTTT,CASSQEQGVRNTIYF
TRBV7-2,-,14,-,TRBJ1-2,TGTGCCAGCAGCTCCGACCAGGGGCCCTATGGCTACACCTTC,CASSSDQGPYGYTF
TRBV5-8,-,15,-,TRBJ2-7,TGTGCCAGCAGCTTAATCGGGCAGGGGGGTTACGAGCAGTACTTC,CASSLIGQGGYEQYF
TRBV5-8,TRBD2,18,-,TRBJ2-3,TGTGCCAGCAGCCCGCTAGCGGGAGGGCCATTCCACACAGATACGCAGTATTTT,CASSPLAGGPFHTDTQYF
TRBV10-3,TRBD1,15,-,TRBJ2-5,TGTGCCATCAGTGGGACCGGGACAGGGCAAGAGACCCAGTACTTC,CAISGTGTGQETQYF
TRBV12-3/TRBV12-4,-,12,few,TRBJ1-1,TGTGCCACCCGAGGGGGAGGGCCGGAAGCTTTCTTT,CATRGGGPEAFF
TRBV7-6,-,11,-,TRBJ2-1,TGTGCCAGCAGCTGGGCCACGGAGCAGTTCTTC,CASSWATEQFF
TRBV19,TRBD1,16,-,TRBJ1-5,TGTGCCAGTAATAAAGGGACAGGGGTCTCCAGTCAGCCCCAGCATTTT,CASNKGTGVSSQPQHF
TRBV7-9,-,15,-,TRBJ1-5,TGTGCCAGCAGCTTATATGACAGCCACAATCAGCCCCAGCATTTT,CASSLYDSHNQPQHF
TRBV28,-,12,-,TRBJ2-1,TGTGCCACCCTGGGGGGAGCCAATGAGCAGTTCTTC,CATLGGANEQFF
TRBV6-1,TRBD1,13,-,TRBJ2-1,TGTGCCAGCAGTGAAGCCACAGGGGATGAGCAGTTCTTC,CASSEATGDEQFF
TRBV6-4,TRBD2,14,-,TRBJ2-1,TGTGCCAGCAGTGAGGGACTAGCGGGCAATGAGCAGTTCTTC,CASSEGLAGNEQFF
TRBV7-8,-,15,once,TRBJ1-1,TGTGCCAGCAGCCCATTGGCTCAAACGAACACTGAAGCTTTCTTT,CASSPLAQTNTEAFF
TRBV7-3,-,12,-,TRBJ2-3,TGTGCCAGCAGCTTATCCGGAGATACGCAGTATTTT,CASSLSGDTQYF
TRBV6-1,-,14,-,TRBJ1-2,TGTGCCAGCAGTGAAGGGGGCGGTTGGAATGGCTACACCTTC,CASSEGGGWNGYTF
TRBV9,-,14,-,TRBJ2-7,TGTGCCAGCAGCGTCCTTAGTTCCTCCTACGAGCAGTACTTC,CASSVLSSSYEQYF
TRBV4-1,-,12,-,TRBJ2-7,TGCGCCAGCAGCCAAGTTAATAGCGAGCAGTACTTC,CASSQVNSEQYF
TRBV3-1/TRBV3-2,-,15,-,TRBJ2-4,TGTGCCAGCAGCCAAACCTGGGGCCCAAAAAACATTCAGTACTTC,CASSQTWGPKNIQYF
TRBV27,-,14,-,TRBJ1-1,TGTGCCAGCAGTTTCGACAGCCTGAACACTGAAGCTTTCTTT,CASSFDSLNTEAFF
TRBV19,-,13,-,TRBJ2-1,TGTGCCAGTAGTTTCCTAGTGTGGAATGAGCAGTTCTTC,CASSFLVWNEQFF
TRBV3-1/TRBV3-2,TRBD2,14,-,TRBJ2-5,TGTGCCAGCAGCCAACAAGCGGGGCAAGAGACCCAGTACTTC,CASSQQAGQETQYF
TRBV30,-,14,-,TRBJ2-2,TGTGCCTGGAGTGTAACGCGTCCCCACGGGGAGCTGTTTTTT,CAWSVTRPHGELFF
TRBV4-2,-,17,once,TRBJ2-1,TGTGCCAGCAGCCGCGGAACCGGGACTCTGGAAACCAATGAGCAGTTCTTC,CASSRGTGTLETNEQFF
TRBV6-4,TRBD1,15,once,TRBJ1-6,TGTGCCAGCAGTTCCACAGGGGTGGGTTTTTCACCCCTCCACTTT,CASSSTGVGFSPLHF
TRBV19,TRBD2,16,-,TRBJ2-2,TGTGCCAGTAGTCCTGGGGGACTAGCTAACACCGGGGAGCTGTTTTTT,CASSPGGLANTGELFF
TRBV19,-,14,-,TRBJ1-3,TGTGCCTCCTTCGACAGGTCCTTGGGAAACACCATATATTTT,CASFDRSLGNTIYF
TRBV4-1,-,13,few,TRBJ2-7,TGCGCCAGCAGCCAAGGAGACTCCTACGAGCAGTACTTC,CASSQGDSYEQYF